The 20 T cell receptor beta chains listed next were all sequenced from one sample in a study of CD8+CD57+ T cells in acquired aplastic anemia. Genomic DNA, the template, was used for profiling of the TCR beta VDJ and CDR3. Using its own MiXCR run on the reads, TCRdb lists one record per CDR3 protein. The sample has about half a million distinct CDR3 sequences, around a third seen once; the top ten hold 0.82%. Individuals selected for sequencing had exhibited CD8+CD57+ cell expansion on flow cytometry. The specimen sequenced was sorted CD4+, CD8+, or CD8+CD57+ T cells (not recorded which) from PBMCs. The receptors derive from a human donor with aplastic anemia.

In its sample, this clonotype was seen many times. J is TRBJ1-1 and V is TRBV2; D might be TRBD1 (6 bases). The CDR3 has 14 residues. Trimming shortened V by 8 bases and J by 3 bases, and 16 bases separated the two germline ends. Germline V gene sequence: CDR1 SNHLY, CDR2 FYNNEI. The DNA of the CDR3 is TGTGCCAGCGTCGTTGGGAGGGGGTACACTGAAGCTTTCTTT. The encoded protein is CASVVGRGYTEAFF.

The sample holds a few counts of this clonotype. The rearrangement uses TRBV12-3 or TRBV12-4 and TRBJ1-2; 7 bases map to TRBD1. After removal of 7 bases from V and 6 bases from J, the junction contained 17 bases not matched to a gene. CDR3 size: 16 residues. This CDR3 reads CASTRLIQGTLDGYTF. The CDR3 bases are TGTGCCAGCACCCGCCTCATACAGGGGACCCTTGATGGCTACACCTTC.

This chain links TRBV19 with TRBJ2-1, with 8 positions matching TRBD1. V shed 7 bases, J shed 5 bases, and the junction held 16 bases outside the gene matches. Germline CDR1 and CDR2: LNHDA and SQIVND (reference sequence). The CDR3 spans 17 residues. In DNA form, the CDR3 reads TGTGCCAGTACCAAACTCCTTCCCGGGACAGGTAACAATGAGCAGTTCTTC. It yields the protein CASTKLLPGTGNNEQFF.

There are a few counts of this clonotype. This rearrangement joins TRBV6-1 to TRBJ1-2, with 9 bases matching TRBD1. Germline V gene lookup returns CDR1 MNHNS and CDR2 SASEGT. Trimming at V came to 6 bases and at J to 5 bases, leaving 10 bases not matched to a gene. CDR3 length equals 15 residues. CDR3 protein: CASRRQGGLLYGYTF. Here the CDR3 DNA reads TGTGCCAGCAGAAGACAGGGGGGTCTACTTTATGGCTACACCTTC.

This clonotype was seen many times. For the CDR3, the DNA is TGCAGTGCTAAAGACCAGGGGCCTGCCAATCAGCCCCAGCATTTT. It translates to CSAKDQGPANQPQHF. The chain couples TRBV20-1 to TRBJ1-5; TRBD1 is a possible D gene (6 bases). V shed 4 bases and J shed 3 bases, with 16 bases lying between them. The CDR3 totals 15 residues. Germline lookup yields CDR1 DFQATT and CDR2 SNEGSKA (reference sequence).

This chain uses TRBV25-1 with TRBJ1-2; D is unclear. V dropped 5 bases and J dropped 4 bases, with 11 bases sitting between them. CDR1 is MGHDK, CDR2 SYGVNS, per germline. The CDR3 runs to 13 residues. CDR3 loop: CASSSPTGYGYTF. CDR3 bases: TGTGCCAGCAGTTCCCCCACGGGCTATGGCTACACCTTC.

This chain joins TRBV19 and TRBJ1-1, with 8 bases fitting TRBD1. Trimming cost V 6 bases and J 7 bases; bases outside gene matches: 19. Germline V gives CDR1 LNHDA, CDR2 SQIVND (reference sequence). CDR3 length: 17 residues. CDR3 DNA: TGTGCCAGTAGCCCCACATGGGACAGGTTGGCCAAGTTTGAAGCTTTCTTT. This gives the protein CASSPTWDRLAKFEAFF.

The CDR3 DNA sequence: TGCGCCAGCAGTCCCCCGTCGACTACCCACTATGGCTACACCTTC. It codes for CASSPPSTTHYGYTF. The chain has TRBV10-1 and TRBJ1-2, with D unclear. Germline V gene sequence: CDR1 WNHNN, CDR2 SYGVQD (reference sequence). This CDR3 has 15 amino acids. V was shortened by 5 bases and J by 3 bases, with 16 bases between the two germline ends.

This clonotype was detected a few times. The chain combines TRBV20-1 with TRBJ1-2, with D maybe TRBD1 (6 bases). There are 13 residues in the CDR3. Germline V gene lookup returns CDR1 DFQATT and CDR2 SNEGSKA (reference sequence). Deletions cut 3 bases from V and 7 bases from J, with 15 bases between. CDR3 bases: TGCAGTGCTAGCCCCCCAGGGGCGGGTGGCTACACCTTC. Amino acid sequence: CSASPPGAGGYTF.

The V call is TRBV10-3, the J call TRBJ2-3; tentatively, D is TRBD2 (6 bases). CDR3 size: 17 residues. V lost 4 bases and J lost 2, with 19 bases in between. CDR1 and CDR2 (germline): ENHRY, SYGVKD. The CDR3 nucleotides read TGTGCCATCAGTGGCCGCGCGTCGGGCGGGAACACAGATACGCAGTATTTT. This encodes CAISGRASGGNTDTQYF.

This clonotype was recorded many times. The rearrangement uses TRBV7-2 and TRBJ2-7; D not certain. The germline CDR1 and CDR2 sequences are SGHTA and FQGNSA. With 4 bases removed from V and 1 base from J, the gap between germline ends came to 14 bases. This CDR3 spans 15 amino acids. CDR3 bases: TGTGCCAGCAGCTCAAGAACCTCAGGATCCTACGAGCAGTACTTC. It yields the protein CASSSRTSGSYEQYF.

This clonotype was detected many times. The chain couples TRBV10-3 to TRBJ1-1; no definite D call. The CDR3 length is 14 residues. Trimming left V 10 bases short and J 1 base short, with 16 bases between. The germline CDR1 and CDR2 sequences are ENHRY and SYGVKD. The CDR3 nucleotides read TGTGCCACCAATGGGCTGACGGAGAACACTGAAGCTTTCTTT. This sequence encodes CATNGLTENTEAFF.

The genes are TRBV7-8 and TRBJ1-1; unclear D gene. The CDR3 runs 16 residues. V was shortened by 4 bases and J by 2 bases, with 17 bases between the two germline ends. Germline-derived CDR1 and CDR2 are SGHVS and FQNEAQ. CDR3 DNA: TGTGCCAGCAGCTACGAGGCTTTATGGCGAAACACTGAAGCTTTCTTT. This codes for CASSYEALWRNTEAFF.

This chain connects TRBV30 to TRBJ1-4, with TRBD1 matching over 8 bases. CDR1 is GTSNPN, CDR2 SVGIG, per germline (reference sequence). J lost 8 bases, V lost 0 bases, and 2 bases had no gene match. The CDR3 is 13 residues long. CDR3 sequence reads: CAWSVQGGEKLFF. The CDR3 coding sequence is TGTGCCTGGAGTGTACAGGGGGGAGAAAAACTGTTTTTT.

The table lists this clonotype with many counts. V usage is TRBV7-2 and J usage is TRBJ1-2, with D maybe TRBD1 (5 bases). The V gene's germline CDR1 is SGHTA and CDR2 FQGNSA. Trimming shortened V by 5 bases and J by 0 bases, and 10 bases separated the two germline ends. The CDR3 has 14 residues. The CDR3: CASSDSSANYGYTF. In DNA, the CDR3 is TGTGCCAGCAGCGACAGCTCAGCTAACTATGGCTACACCTTC. Looking up the rest from reference TRBV7-2 and TRBJ1-2 gives the full variable domain: GAGVSQSPSNKVTEKGKDVELRCDPISGHTALYWYRQSLGQGLEFLIYFQGNSAPDKSGLPSDRFSAERTGGSVSTLTIQRTQQEDSAVYLCASSDSSANYGYTFGSGTRLTVV.

V is TRBV28 and J is TRBJ1-5; D is unclear. The CDR3 has 14 residues. The V and J ends lost 6 bases and 6 bases respectively, with 15 bases between them. Germline CDR1 reads MDHEN; CDR2 reads SYDVKM. The CDR3 nucleotides read TGTGCCAGCAGGGGATTCGCCGGAGGTCAGCCCCAGCATTTT. It specifies CASRGFAGGQPQHF.

The chain employs TRBV4-3 and TRBJ2-7, with 7 bases that match TRBD1. CDR1 and CDR2 (germline): LGHNA, YSLEER. The CDR3 contains 15 residues. The V segment lost 1 base and the J segment 2 bases; nucleotides outside the gene matches: 5. The CDR3 DNA follows: TGCGCCAGCAGCCAAGTGAAAGGGGGCGCCTACGAGCAGTACTTC. This codes for CASSQVKGGAYEQYF.

On this clonotype: A read error may produce the germline difference seen at one junction end. The genes are TRBV9 and TRBJ1-5; D not resolved. This CDR3 is 14 amino acids long. In germline, CDR1 is SGDLS, CDR2 YYNGEE. The CDR3 nucleotides are TGTGCCAGCGGCGTAGGAGGAGGCAATCAGCCCCAGCATTTT. Translated, it gives CASGVGGGNQPQHF.

This chain joins TRBV6-1 and TRBJ1-1; maybe TRBD1 (6 bases). The CDR3 runs to 14 residues. Trimming left V 5 bases short and J 1 base short, with 11 bases between. The V gene's germline CDR1 is MNHNS and CDR2 SASEGT. CDR3 amino acids: CASSRRTANTEAFF. CDR3 nucleotide sequence: TGTGCCAGCAGTCGCCGGACAGCGAACACTGAAGCTTTCTTT.

Comments on this clonotype: This could be a read error, since a much larger clone is one nucleotide away. Likely a read error: the CDR3 ends without its conserved phenylalanine or tryptophan. The V and J genes are TRBV19 and TRBJ1-5; D possibly corresponds to TRBD1 (5 bases). The CDR3 has 16 amino acids. Germline V gene lookup returns CDR1 LNHDA and CDR2 SQIVND (reference sequence). Trimming stripped 6 bases from V and 5 bases from J, with 20 bases between. CDR3 protein: CASRSGGVNRHQPQHL. The CDR3 coding sequence is TGTGCCAGTAGATCTGGGGGGGTTAATCGACATCAGCCCCAGCATCTT.